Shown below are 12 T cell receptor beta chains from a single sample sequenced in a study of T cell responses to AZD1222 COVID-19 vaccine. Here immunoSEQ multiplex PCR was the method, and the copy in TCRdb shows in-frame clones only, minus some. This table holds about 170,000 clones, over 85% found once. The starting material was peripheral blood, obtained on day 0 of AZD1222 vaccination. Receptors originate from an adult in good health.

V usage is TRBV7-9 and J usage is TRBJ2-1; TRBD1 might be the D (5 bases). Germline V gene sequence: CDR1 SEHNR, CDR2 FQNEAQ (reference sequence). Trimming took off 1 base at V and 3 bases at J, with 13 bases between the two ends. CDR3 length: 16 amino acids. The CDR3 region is CASSLGQGTRYNEQFF. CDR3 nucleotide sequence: TGTGCCAGCAGCTTAGGCCAGGGTACTCGCTACAATGAGCAGTTCTTC.

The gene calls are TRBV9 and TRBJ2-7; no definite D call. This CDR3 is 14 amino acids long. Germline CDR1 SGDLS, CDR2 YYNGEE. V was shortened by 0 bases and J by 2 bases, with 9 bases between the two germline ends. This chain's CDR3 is CASSVGRHPYEQYF. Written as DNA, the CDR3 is TGTGCCAGCAGCGTAGGACGGCACCCCTACGAGCAGTACTTC.

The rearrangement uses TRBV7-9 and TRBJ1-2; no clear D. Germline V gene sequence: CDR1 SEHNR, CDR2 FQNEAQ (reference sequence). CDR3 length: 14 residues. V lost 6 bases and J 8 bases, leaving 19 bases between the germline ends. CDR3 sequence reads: CASRPPFVVEGYTF. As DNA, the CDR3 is TGTGCCAGCAGGCCACCTTTCGTCGTGGAGGGCTACACCTTC.

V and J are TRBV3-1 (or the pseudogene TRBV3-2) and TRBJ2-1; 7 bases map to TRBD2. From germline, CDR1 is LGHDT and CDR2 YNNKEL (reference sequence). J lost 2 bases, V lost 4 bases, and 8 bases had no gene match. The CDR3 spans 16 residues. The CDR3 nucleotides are TGTGCCAGCAGCCCTCTAGCGGATTCCCCCTACAATGAGCAGTTCTTC. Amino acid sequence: CASSPLADSPYNEQFF.

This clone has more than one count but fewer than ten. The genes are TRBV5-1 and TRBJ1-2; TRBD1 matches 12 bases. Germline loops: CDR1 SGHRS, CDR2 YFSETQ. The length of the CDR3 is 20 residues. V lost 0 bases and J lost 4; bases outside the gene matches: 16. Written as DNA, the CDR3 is TGCGCCAGCAGCTTGGGAGGGTTCGGGACAGGGGGCGATCGCAGCTATGGCTACACCTTC. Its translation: CASSLGGFGTGGDRSYGYTF.

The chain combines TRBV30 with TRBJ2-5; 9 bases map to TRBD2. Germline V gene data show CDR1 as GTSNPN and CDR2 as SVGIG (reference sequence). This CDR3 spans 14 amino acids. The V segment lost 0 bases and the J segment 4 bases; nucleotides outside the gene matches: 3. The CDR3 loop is CAWSVVAGVETQYF. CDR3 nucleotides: TGTGCCTGGAGTGTAGTAGCGGGAGTAGAGACCCAGTACTTC.

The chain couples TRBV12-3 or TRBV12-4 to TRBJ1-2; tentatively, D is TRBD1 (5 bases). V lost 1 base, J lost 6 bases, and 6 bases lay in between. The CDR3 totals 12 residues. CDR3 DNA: TGTGCCAGCAGTTTAGGAGGGGATGGCTACACCTTC. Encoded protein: CASSLGGDGYTF.

CDR3 nucleotides: TGTGCCAGCAGTTACTCTGGTGGGGCAGGGGCCAACGTCCTGACTTTC. Protein: CASSYSGGAGANVLTF. The V gene is TRBV6-5, the J gene TRBJ2-6, with D possibly matching TRBD1 (5 bases). V was pared by 0 bases and J by 4 bases, with 10 bases between. The CDR3 is made up of 16 amino acids. The germline V gene has CDR1 MNHEY and CDR2 SVGAGI.

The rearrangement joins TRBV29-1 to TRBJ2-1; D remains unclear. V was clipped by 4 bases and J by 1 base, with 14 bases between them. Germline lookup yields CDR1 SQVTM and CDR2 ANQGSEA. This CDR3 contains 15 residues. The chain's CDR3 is CSVGDTAVSYNEQFF. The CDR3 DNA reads TGCAGCGTTGGGGATACGGCCGTTTCCTACAATGAGCAGTTCTTC.

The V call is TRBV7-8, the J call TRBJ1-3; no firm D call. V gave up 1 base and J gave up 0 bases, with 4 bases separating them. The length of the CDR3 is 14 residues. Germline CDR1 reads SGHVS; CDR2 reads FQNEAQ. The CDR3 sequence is CASSLVASGNTIYF. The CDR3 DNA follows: TGTGCCAGCAGCTTAGTGGCCTCTGGAAACACCATATATTTT.

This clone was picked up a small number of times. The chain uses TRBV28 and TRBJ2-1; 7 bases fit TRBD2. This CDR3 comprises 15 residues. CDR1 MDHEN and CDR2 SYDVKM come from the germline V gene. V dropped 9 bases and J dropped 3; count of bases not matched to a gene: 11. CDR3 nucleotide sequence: TGTGCCAGTACCTTGGGGGGGAGAATCTACAATGAGCAGTTCTTC. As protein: CASTLGGRIYNEQFF.

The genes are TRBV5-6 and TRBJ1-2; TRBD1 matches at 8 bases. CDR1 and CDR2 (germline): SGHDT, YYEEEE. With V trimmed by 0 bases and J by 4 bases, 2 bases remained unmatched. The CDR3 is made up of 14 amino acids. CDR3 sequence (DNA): TGTGCCAGCAGCTTGGAGGGACAGGTCTATGGCTACACCTTC. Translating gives CASSLEGQVYGYTF.